The 4 T cell receptor beta chains below come from one sample, sequenced in a study of T cell responses to AZD1222 COVID-19 vaccine. Repertoires were generated with immunoSEQ multiplex PCR, while TCRdb's copy carries only in-frame clones and drops some. This sample yields roughly 120,000 clones, of which approximately 87% are seen a single time; around 4.5% belongs to the top ten. The source material was peripheral blood, sampled 28 days after the second AZD1222 dose. All receptors come from an adult who received the AZD1222 COVID-19 vaccine.

The gene calls are TRBV27 and TRBJ2-7, with TRBD2 as a possible D gene (5 bases). V lost 5 bases to trimming and J lost 4 bases, with 21 bases between them. The germline V gene encodes CDR1 MNHEY and CDR2 SMNVEV (reference sequence). CDR3 length: 16 amino acids. The CDR3 loop is CASSLLSGLLGYEQYF. The CDR3 region has the DNA TGTGCCAGCAGTCTCCTCTCCGGACTTCTGGGGTACGAGCAGTACTTC.

This CDR3 reads CASSSPPTGDTQYF. The CDR3 DNA sequence: TGTGCCAGCAGCTCCCCCCCAACGGGAGATACGCAGTATTTT. The chain is built from TRBV7-3 and TRBJ2-3; D is undetermined. Deletions cut 4 bases from V and 5 bases from J, with 13 bases between. CDR3 length: 14 amino acids. The germline CDR1 and CDR2 sequences are SGHTA and FQGTGA.

The V gene is TRBV19, the J gene TRBJ2-1, with unresolved D. V was pared by 3 bases and J by 10 bases, with 13 bases between. Germline V lookup: CDR1 LNHDA, CDR2 SQIVND (reference sequence). This CDR3 has 13 amino acids. The CDR3 DNA sequence: TGTGCCAGTAGTATTTCCCTTCTGGTAGAGCAGTTCTTC. Protein sequence: CASSISLLVEQFF.

The V call is TRBV7-9, the J call TRBJ2-5; 9 bases agree with TRBD2. Germline CDR1 and CDR2: SEHNR and FQNEAQ (reference sequence). CDR3 length: 17 residues. The J segment lost 5 bases and the V segment lost 5 bases, leaving 15 bases of the junction unmatched. The CDR3, as DNA: TGTGCCAGCAGCCACCTAACGGTAGCGGGGGCCATTGAGACCCAGTACTTC. Translated, it gives CASSHLTVAGAIETQYF. The complete variable domain, with remaining parts taken from reference TRBV7-9 and TRBJ2-5, reads DTGVSQNPRHKITKRGQNVTFRCDPISEHNRLYWYRQTLGQGPEFLTYFQNEAQLEKSRLLSDRFSAERPKGSFSTLEIQRTEQGDSAMYLCASSHLTVAGAIETQYFGPGTRLLVL.